The T cell receptor (beta chain) under discussion was sequenced for a study of cytomegalovirus exposure and HLA in healthy donors. Study findings and constraints: Some V segments, TRBV6-2 and TRBV6-3 among them, were indistinguishable and were therefore excluded. In an earlier analysis, most TCR beta V segments were productive about 87% or about 30% of the time. It was reported that the classifier diagnosed cytomegalovirus status with high specificity and sensitivity in both the original and validation cohorts.

The primer mix had 60 Vbeta and 13 Jbeta primers. Measured with immunoSEQ multiplex PCR; TCRdb has only the in-frame clones, and not every one. The repertoire holds some 150,000 clones, 60% to 85% seen once, with about 5.9% in the top ten. Regarding this clone: Its antigen is not identified.

Trimming cost V 6 bases and J 7 bases, with 10 bases left between them. The CDR3 covers 12 residues. CDR1 and CDR2 from the germline V gene are SNHLY and FYNNEI. This clonotype originated in a man aged 50-60 years in good health and CMV-seropositive. This sequence joins TRBV2 and TRBJ2-1; D gene unclear. What was sequenced was PBMCs. CDR3 amino acids: CASSATRNEQFF. CDR3 coding DNA: TGTGCCAGCAGCGCGACTCGGAATGAGCAGTTCTTC.